Reported below is one T cell receptor (beta chain). What it binds is unknown. TCRdb re-derived calls from the 5' RACE reads in MiXCR, one entry per CDR3 protein. The sample has around 250,000 distinct CDR3 sequences; 15% are singletons. The data originate from a study of T-cell memory formation after mild COVID-19. General study findings and limits: Among clones peaking at day 37 in the second wave, SARS-CoV-2 specificity remained unconfirmed. Day 15 to 85 contractors were CD4/CD8 balanced; later expanders leaned CD4+. Contracting CD4+ clones sat mainly in CM and EM; CD8+ in EMRA. Some clones that responded were present in memory (sampled pre-infection), which suggests cross-reactive memory joined.

Trimming removed 2 bases from V and 1 base from J; junction bases left unmatched: 15. The CDR3 contains 20 residues. Sequenced input: PBMCs or a T cell subset sorted from them (not recorded which). The chain links TRBV12-3 or TRBV12-4 to TRBJ2-4, with 9 nucleotides matching TRBD2. The TCR originated in an adult woman who had mild COVID-19 (a few samples of this study predate the infection). Cell type and time point are not known. The CDR3 loop reads CASSLRSSGAAEGAKNIQYF. The CDR3 DNA is TGTGCCAGCAGTTTACGATCTAGCGGGGCGGCGGAGGGGGCCAAAAACATTCAGTACTTC.